The rows below give T cell receptor beta chains drawn from one sample of a study of cytomegalovirus exposure and HLA in healthy donors. Only in-frame clones appear in the TCRdb table, and some are missing; sequencing was by immunoSEQ multiplex PCR. This sample has about 160,000 clones; over 80% occur once, and the top ten carry roughly 1.9%. The specimen sequenced was PBMCs. All receptors come from a human donor in good health. Both conserved end residues are part of each CDR3. The D gene is left open where the match is weak. Size values are once, few and many counts, or a class for expanded clones, and some rows have none.

. | TRBJ2-3 | TRBD1 | TRBV5-5 | CASSLVRQGTSDTQYF | TGTGCCAGCAGCTTGGTTCGACAGGGGACTTCAGATACGCAGTATTTT
few | TRBJ1-6 | . | TRBV6-5 | CASSYSTGRNSPLHF | TGTGCCAGCAGTTACAGTACAGGGCGTAATTCACCCCTCCACTTT
. | TRBJ2-5 | TRBD2 | TRBV7-9 | CASSLGLGLAGVQETQYF | TGTGCCAGCAGCTTAGGTTTGGGACTAGCGGGGGTCCAAGAGACCCAGTACTTC
. | TRBJ2-5 | TRBD2 | TRBV9 | CASSMGIQGGLAGLETQYF | TGTGCCAGCAGCATGGGTATACAGGGCGGACTAGCGGGGCTAGAGACCCAGTACTTC
. | TRBJ2-3 | . | TRBV4-3 | CASSQDAATDTQYF | TGCGCCAGCAGCCAAGACGCGGCCACAGATACGCAGTATTTT
few | TRBJ1-4 | . | TRBV7-6 | CASSPHSGTSNEKLFF | TGTGCCAGCAGCCCACACTCCGGGACATCTAATGAAAAACTGTTTTTT
few | TRBJ2-7 | . | TRBV7-9 | CASSKGEQPYEQYF | TGTGCCAGCAGCAAAGGGGAACAGCCCTACGAGCAGTACTTC
few | TRBJ2-6 | TRBD1 | TRBV7-2 | CASSPSRGIPMGANVLTF | TGTGCCAGCAGCCCGAGCAGGGGGATCCCTATGGGGGCCAACGTCCTGACTTTC
. | TRBJ1-3 | . | TRBV5-1 | CASSPDSFSGNTIYF | TGCGCCAGCAGCCCAGACAGTTTCTCTGGAAACACCATATATTTT
. | TRBJ2-3 | . | TRBV28 | CASSFSGTATDTQYF | TGTGCCAGCAGTTTTAGCGGGACAGCGACAGATACGCAGTATTTT